The 32 T cell receptor beta chains in this list originate from one sample, sequenced in a study of beta chain features in type 1 diabetes. Broader study findings: Shortening of TCRB CDR3s, moderate but significant, appeared in all four CD4+ subsets of Type 1 diabetes patients.

These receptors lack a known antigen. Investigators reverse transcribed all isolated RNA, so they sequenced expressed TCRB transcripts. Generated by immunoSEQ multiplex PCR, the TCRdb table keeps only in-frame clones and is missing some. This table has some 120,000 clones, roughly a sixth appearing once. The sample comprised central memory CD4+ T cells from blood. Every receptor here comes from a man between 18 and 35 years old with type 1 diabetes.

The gene calls are TRBV14 and TRBJ2-5; D gene unclear. The CDR3 loop spans 11 amino acids. V lost 2 bases, J lost 5 bases, and 3 bases lay in between. Germline V gene data show CDR1 as SGHDN and CDR2 as FVKESK. CDR3 in amino acids: CASSQYETQYF. Here the CDR3 DNA reads TGTGCCAGCAGCCAATATGAGACCCAGTACTTC.

This sequence joins TRBV7-2 and TRBJ2-2, with D uncertain. CDR1 SGHTA and CDR2 FQGNSA come from the germline V gene. There are 13 residues in the CDR3. V dropped 7 bases and J dropped 0 bases, with 6 bases sitting between them. CDR3 in DNA: TGTGCCAGCAAAGAATCGAACACCGGGGAGCTGTTTTTT. Amino acids: CASKESNTGELFF.

This clone was seen a handful of times. One junction end disagrees with the germline gene, perhaps due to a read error. The genes are TRBV2 and TRBJ2-7, with D perhaps given as TRBD1 or TRBD2 (6 bases each). Germline lookup yields CDR1 SNHLY and CDR2 FYNNEI. CDR3 size: 11 residues. The CDR3 DNA reads TGTGCCAGCAGTGAAGGGGGGGCCCCTAACTTC. It encodes CASSEGGAPNF.

V and J are TRBV2 and TRBJ2-7; TRBD2 is a possible D gene (6 bases). The length of the CDR3 is 15 residues. Trimming stripped 5 bases from V and 0 bases from J, with 14 bases between. The germline CDR1 and CDR2 sequences are SNHLY and FYNNEI. CDR3 DNA sequence: TGTGCCAGCAGTCCTAGGCGGGAAAGCTCCTACGAGCAGTACTTC. Translating it yields CASSPRRESSYEQYF.

This clone was found a few times. The V gene is TRBV6-5, the J gene TRBJ2-3, with 7 bases that match TRBD2. The germline CDR1 and CDR2 sequences are MNHEY and SVGAGI. The CDR3 spans 12 residues. V trimming: 9 bases; J trimming: 7 bases; junction bases outside the gene matches: 7. The CDR3 DNA is TGTGCCAGTAGCGGGCCGGGTTATACGCAGTATTTT. Translated, it gives CASSGPGYTQYF.

V is TRBV29-1 and J is TRBJ1-2, with TRBD1 identical over 8 bases. CDR1 SQVTM and CDR2 ANQGSEA come from the germline V gene. This CDR3 contains 15 residues. J gave up 8 bases and V 3 bases, and 14 bases lay outside the gene matches. The chain's CDR3 is CSVEGYNRGNDGYTF. The DNA for the CDR3 is TGCAGCGTTGAGGGATATAACAGGGGGAATGACGGCTACACCTTC.

This clone was counted only a few times. V is TRBV6-5 and J is TRBJ2-7, with 10 bases aligning to TRBD1. The V and J ends lost 0 bases and 2 bases, in that order; junction bases with no gene match: 4. This CDR3 is built from 16 residues. The germline CDR1 and CDR2 sequences are MNHEY and SVGAGI. The CDR3 loop reads CASSYSPDRGTYEQYF. As DNA, the CDR3 is TGTGCCAGCAGTTACTCGCCGGACAGGGGGACCTACGAGCAGTACTTC.

The V gene is TRBV7-3, the J gene TRBJ2-1; TRBD2 matches 10 bases. Germline V gene data show CDR1 as SGHTA and CDR2 as FQGTGA. V shed 6 bases, J shed 8 bases, and the junction held 16 bases outside the gene matches. CDR3 length: 17 amino acids. The CDR3 is CASRKPGLADPRDEQFF. The CDR3 coding sequence is TGTGCCAGCAGAAAACCCGGACTAGCGGACCCTCGGGATGAGCAGTTCTTC. The complete variable domain, with remaining parts taken from reference TRBV7-3 and TRBJ2-1, reads GAGVSQTPSNKVTEKGKYVELRCDPISGHTALYWYRQSLGQGPEFLIYFQGTGAADDSGLPNDRFFAVRPEGSVSTLKIQRTERGDSAVYLCASRKPGLADPRDEQFFGPGTRLTVL.

This clone turned up a few times. The rearrangement links TRBV29-1 to TRBJ1-1, with D perhaps TRBD1 (6 bases). The germline V gene has CDR1 SQVTM and CDR2 ANQGSEA. Deletions cut 4 bases from V and 4 bases from J, with 10 bases between. The CDR3 has 12 amino acids. CDR3 region: CSVGQGFTEAFF. In DNA, the CDR3 is TGCAGCGTTGGCCAGGGGTTCACTGAAGCTTTCTTT.

There are a few counts of this clone. The gene calls are TRBV19 and TRBJ2-2, with D hard to call. CDR1 and CDR2 (germline): LNHDA, SQIVND (reference sequence). This CDR3 has 15 residues. Trimming shortened V by 2 bases and J by 1 base, and 8 bases separated the two germline ends. The CDR3 nucleotides are TGTGCCAGTAGTATAATTCCTGGGAACACCGGGGAGCTGTTTTTT. This codes for CASSIIPGNTGELFF.

This chain joins TRBV29-1 and TRBJ1-1; the D gene is possibly TRBD1 (5 bases). CDR3 length: 15 residues. Between the trimmed V and J ends, which lost 1 base and 8 bases, there was a span of 20 bases. The germline CDR1 and CDR2 sequences are SQVTM and ANQGSEA. The CDR3 DNA is TGCAGCGTTGAAGGCTTCCTGGGAAGACAGACCGAAGCTTTCTTT. It encodes CSVEGFLGRQTEAFF.

The rearrangement links TRBV29-1 to TRBJ2-5; D call uncertain. The CDR3 is 14 amino acids. Germline CDR1 is SQVTM and CDR2 is ANQGSEA. V was shortened by 4 bases and J by 1 base, with 13 bases between the two germline ends. Here the CDR3 DNA reads TGCAGCGTTGTTGGAACCGCCATCCAAGAGACCCAGTACTTC. This codes for CSVVGTAIQETQYF.

This chain links TRBV4-3 with TRBJ1-4; 7 bases map to TRBD1. The germline CDR1 and CDR2 sequences are LGHNA and YSLEER. The V and J ends lost 0 bases and 6 bases, in that order; junction bases with no gene match: 7. The CDR3 sequence is 16 residues long. The CDR3 DNA is TGCGCCAGCAGCCAAGAAGGGCAGGGGGTGTATGAAAAACTGTTTTTT. This codes for CASSQEGQGVYEKLFF.

This clone was observed a handful of times. The rearrangement links TRBV7-2 to TRBJ2-5; 10 bases are a match to TRBD2. The germline V gene encodes CDR1 SGHTA and CDR2 FQGNSA. CDR3 length: 17 residues. The V gene end was trimmed by 5 bases and the J gene end by 5 bases; junction bases not matched to a gene: 14. For the CDR3, the DNA is TGTGCCAGCAGCCGACAGGGACTAGCGACCGGCCGGGAGACCCAGTACTTC. Amino acid sequence: CASSRQGLATGRETQYF.

J is TRBJ1-2 and V is TRBV6-5; 8 nucleotides align to TRBD1. The CDR3 has 14 residues. J was trimmed by 4 bases and V by 5 bases; bases with no gene match: 6. Germline CDR1 is MNHEY and CDR2 is SVGAGI. CDR3 loop: CASSGDRGSYGYTF. Written as DNA, the CDR3 is TGTGCCAGCAGTGGAGACAGGGGATCCTATGGCTACACCTTC.

This clone was counted between two and nine times. The chain combines TRBV7-2 with TRBJ2-5; no firm D call. Trimming cost V 2 bases and J 0 bases, with 4 bases left between them. CDR3 length: 13 amino acids. CDR1 and CDR2 (germline): SGHTA, FQGNSA. CDR3 nucleotide sequence: TGTGCCAGCAGCTTAACTCACCAAGAGACCCAGTACTTC. Residues: CASSLTHQETQYF.

V is TRBV7-2 and J is TRBJ2-7; 7 nucleotides align to TRBD2. The CDR3 is 14 amino acids. The germline CDR1 and CDR2 sequences are SGHTA and FQGNSA. The V and J ends lost 5 bases and 5 bases, in that order; junction bases with no gene match: 9. CDR3 sequence (DNA): TGTGCCAGCAGCGCAGGACTAGTTATCCACGAGCAGTACTTC. This sequence encodes CASSAGLVIHEQYF.

CDR3: CSVDQGSNTEAFF. CDR3 nucleotides: TGCAGCGTTGATCAAGGTTCGAACACTGAAGCTTTCTTT. This chain joins TRBV29-1 and TRBJ1-1; no reliable D call. Germline V lookup: CDR1 SQVTM, CDR2 ANQGSEA. Trimming left V 3 bases short and J 1 base short, with 9 bases between. The CDR3 is 13 residues long.

The genes are TRBV5-1 and TRBJ2-7, with D hard to call. The CDR3 runs 12 residues. Germline V lookup: CDR1 SGHRS, CDR2 YFSETQ. V shed 5 bases and J shed 6 bases, with 12 bases lying between them. The CDR3 DNA sequence: TGCGCCAGCAGTTATACAGCCCGCGAGCAGTACTTC. Protein product: CASSYTAREQYF.

V is TRBV4-3 and J is TRBJ2-5; no reliable D call. CDR1 and CDR2 from the germline V gene are LGHNA and YSLEER. The CDR3 totals 15 residues. V shed 1 base and J shed 4 bases, with 13 bases lying between them. The CDR3 loop reads CASSQGWGGVETQYF. CDR3 DNA: TGCGCCAGCAGCCAAGGATGGGGTGGAGTAGAGACCCAGTACTTC.

The chain has TRBV27 and TRBJ2-1; perhaps TRBD2 as D (5 bases). In germline, CDR1 is MNHEY, CDR2 SMNVEV (reference sequence). Trimming removed 3 bases from V and 2 bases from J, with 8 bases in between. The CDR3 loop spans 14 amino acids. The CDR3 is CASSFWGAYNEQFF. In DNA, the CDR3 is TGTGCCAGCAGTTTTTGGGGAGCCTACAATGAGCAGTTCTTC.

This rearrangement joins TRBV28 to TRBJ1-2, with D unresolved. The CDR3 contains 15 residues. Deletions cut 0 bases from V and 8 bases from J, with 16 bases between. Germline CDR1 MDHEN, CDR2 SYDVKM. The CDR3 DNA reads as TGTGCCAGCAGTTTATGGCACAGCGGATCTAAGGGCTACACCTTC. This translates into CASSLWHSGSKGYTF.

This clone has more than one count but fewer than ten. This sequence joins TRBV7-2 and TRBJ1-4; D call uncertain. Trimming removed 7 bases from V and 4 bases from J, with 13 bases in between. Per germline, CDR1 SGHTA and CDR2 FQGNSA. The CDR3 loop spans 14 amino acids. The DNA of the CDR3 is TGTGCCAGCACCCGCACTGGACGTAATGAAAAACTGTTTTTT. Residues: CASTRTGRNEKLFF.

This clone has a handful of counts. This chain joins TRBV10-2 and TRBJ2-7, with a possible D match to TRBD2 (5 bases). Looked up from germline, CDR1 is WSHSY and CDR2 is SAAADI. Trimming took off 6 bases at V and 2 bases at J, with 20 bases between the two ends. This CDR3 contains 16 residues. The CDR3 reads CASSPPRANPPYEQYF. CDR3 DNA: TGCGCCAGCAGCCCACCGAGGGCAAACCCTCCCTACGAGCAGTACTTC.

This clone was found a few times. The chain links TRBV6-1 to TRBJ1-1; no definite D call. Trimming removed 4 bases from V and 4 bases from J, with 16 bases in between. Germline lookup yields CDR1 MNHNS and CDR2 SASEGT. The CDR3 loop spans 15 amino acids. CDR3 sequence: CASSGVAGSGTEAFF. In nucleotides, the CDR3 is TGTGCCAGCAGTGGGGTAGCCGGGTCGGGCACTGAAGCTTTCTTT.

The chain employs TRBV7-8 and TRBJ2-1, with a tentative D call TRBD2 (6 bases). CDR3 length equals 14 residues. Trimming took off 2 bases at V and 5 bases at J, with 10 bases between the two ends. Germline V CDR1 and CDR2: SGHVS, FQNEAQ. As DNA, the CDR3 is TGTGCCAGCAGCTTATCCGGGGGTCACAATGAGCAGTTCTTC. It codes for CASSLSGGHNEQFF.

The genes are TRBV28 and TRBJ1-1, with D possibly matching TRBD1 (5 bases). The germline gives CDR1 MDHEN, CDR2 SYDVKM. V shed 6 bases and J shed 0 bases, with 8 bases lying between them. The CDR3 runs to 13 residues. CDR3 loop: CASSATVNTEAFF. As DNA, the CDR3 is TGTGCCAGCAGCGCGACAGTGAACACTGAAGCTTTCTTT.

The chain combines TRBV29-1 with TRBJ1-2; maybe TRBD1 (6 bases). CDR1 and CDR2 (germline): SQVTM, ANQGSEA. Deletions cut 6 bases from V and 8 bases from J, with 13 bases between. The CDR3 is 11 amino acids. CDR3 loop: CSVGTGKGYTF. The CDR3 DNA follows: TGCAGCGTCGGAACAGGGAAGGGCTACACCTTC.

This clone turned up a few times. This chain links TRBV7-3 with TRBJ2-1; TRBD1 matches 7 bases. The junction had 11 bases not matched to a gene; V was cut back by 5 bases and J by 7 bases. Germline V gene sequence: CDR1 SGHTA, CDR2 FQGTGA. The CDR3 length is 15 residues. CDR3 region: CASSPPGGLKNEQFF. The CDR3 bases are TGTGCCAGCAGCCCCCCAGGGGGATTGAAGAATGAGCAGTTCTTC.

This clone was detected a few times. J is TRBJ1-1 and V is TRBV19, with D possibly being TRBD1 (6 bases). Germline-derived CDR1 and CDR2 are LNHDA and SQIVND (reference sequence). Trimming removed 4 bases at V and 3 bases at J, with 12 bases between. CDR3 length: 14 residues. The CDR3 nucleotides read TGTGCCAGTAGTAGGGACAAGGGGGACACTGAAGCTTTCTTT. This gives the protein CASSRDKGDTEAFF. The full variable domain, in which reference TRBV19 and TRBJ1-1 provide the parts outside the CDR3, is DGGITQSPKYLFRKEGQNVTLSCEQNLNHDAMYWYRQDPGQGLRLIYYSQIVNDFQKGDIAEGYSVSREKKESFPLTVTSAQKNPTAFYLCASSRDKGDTEAFFGQGTRLTVV.

This clone was recorded at least ten times. This chain links TRBV10-3 with TRBJ2-6; the match to TRBD2 covers 7 bases. The junction had 5 bases not matched to a gene; V was cut back by 1 base and J by 2 bases. Germline-derived CDR1 and CDR2 are ENHRY and SYGVKD. The CDR3 runs 17 residues. The CDR3 nucleotides read TGTGCCATCAGTGAGTTTGGGAGGGCCCCTGGGGCCAACGTCCTGACTTTC. Its translation is CAISEFGRAPGANVLTF.

This clone was seen more than once but under ten times. The chain uses TRBV5-6 and TRBJ2-3; D possibly corresponds to TRBD2 (5 bases). This CDR3 spans 14 amino acids. The germline V gene encodes CDR1 SGHDT and CDR2 YYEEEE. V was clipped by 7 bases and J by 7 bases, with 19 bases between them. The DNA of the CDR3 is TGTGCCAGCGGAGAGACCCTAGTGACTAATACGCAGTATTTT. Amino acids: CASGETLVTNTQYF.